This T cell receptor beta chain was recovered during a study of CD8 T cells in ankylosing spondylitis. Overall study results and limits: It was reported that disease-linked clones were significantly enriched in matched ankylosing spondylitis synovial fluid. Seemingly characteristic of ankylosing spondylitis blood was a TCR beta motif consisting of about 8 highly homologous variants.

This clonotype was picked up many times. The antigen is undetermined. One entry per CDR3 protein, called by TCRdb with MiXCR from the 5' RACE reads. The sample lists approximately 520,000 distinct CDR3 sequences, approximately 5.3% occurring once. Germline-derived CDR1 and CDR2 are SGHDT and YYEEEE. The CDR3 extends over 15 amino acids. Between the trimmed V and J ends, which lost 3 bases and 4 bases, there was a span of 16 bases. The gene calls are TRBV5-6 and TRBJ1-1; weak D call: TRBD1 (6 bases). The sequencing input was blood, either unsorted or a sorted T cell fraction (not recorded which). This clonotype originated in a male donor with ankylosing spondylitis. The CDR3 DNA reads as TGTGCCAGCAGCTACAGTGCGGGGGCGCGCACTGAAGCTTTCTTT. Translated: CASSYSAGARTEAFF.